This paragraph reports one TCR beta chain. These data come from a study of blood T cell repertoires in COVID-19. The CDR3 is made up of 15 amino acids. Germline V gene sequence: CDR1 ENHRY, CDR2 SYGVKD. Trimming at V came to 3 bases and at J to 4 bases, leaving 5 bases not matched to a gene. Individuals drawn from approximately 22 US areas were roughly 18 to 95 years old. The assay was immunoSEQ multiplex PCR, and TCRdb's table has in-frame clones only and misses some. The table includes fewer than 450,000 clones, 88% detected once. This clonotype originated in a middle-aged woman with acute COVID-19. This rearrangement joins TRBV10-3 to TRBJ2-7; 11 bases line up with TRBD2. Sequencing input: PBMCs or T cells enriched from blood (not recorded which). CDR3 DNA: TGTGCCATCAGTGATCCCGGGACTAGCGGTTACGAGCAGTACTTC. It is translated as CAISDPGTSGYEQYF.